This T cell receptor beta chain was profiled in a study of blood T cell repertoires in COVID-19. For the study at large: The origin of the acute and convalescent COVID-19 samples was the United States, Italy and Spain. T cells, B-cell-depleted T cells, or PBMCs supplied cDNA or gDNA.

Sequenced by immunoSEQ multiplex PCR; TCRdb stores in-frame clones only, minus some. The data contain 350,000 to 550,000 clones, roughly 87% of them singletons. The clonotype originates from a woman in her late teens or twenties with acute COVID-19. Sequenced material: PBMCs or T cells enriched from blood (not recorded which).

CDR3 residues: CASRPGQGQNEQYF. The CDR3 nucleotides read TGCGCCAGCAGACCGGGACAGGGCCAAAACGAGCAGTACTTC. The rearrangement uses TRBV5-1 and TRBJ2-7; 9 nucleotides match TRBD1. The germline V gene has CDR1 SGHRS and CDR2 YFSETQ. The trim removed 5 bases at V and 5 bases at J, leaving 8 bases unmatched. CDR3 length: 14 residues.